The 16 T cell receptor beta chains below all came from one sample that was sequenced in a study of PD-L1 blockade in urothelial cancer. Stated time point: pretreatment peripheral blood. Sequencing was performed with immunoSEQ multiplex PCR; in TCRdb, only in-frame clones are kept and a portion is missing. The sample lists 70,000 to 75,000 clones, 84% occurring once. The specimen was PBMCs, collected around atezolizumab (anti-PD-L1) treatment. The receptors were gathered from a woman between 70 and 85 years old with urothelial cancer.

V gene TRBV5-1 combines with J gene TRBJ2-1, with D hard to call. Deletions cut 0 bases from V and 2 bases from J, with 12 bases between. Per germline, CDR1 SGHRS and CDR2 YFSETQ. The CDR3 runs to 16 residues. Here the CDR3 DNA reads TGCGCCAGCAGCTTGGCCGAAGATCCGGCCTACAATGAGCAGTTCTTC. As protein: CASSLAEDPAYNEQFF.

This chain connects TRBV6-6 to TRBJ2-1; 7 bases line up with TRBD2. Germline values: CDR1 MNHNY, CDR2 SVGAGI (reference sequence). V shed 6 bases, J shed 7 bases, and the junction held 6 bases outside the gene matches. This CDR3 region has 13 residues. CDR3 in amino acids: CASRQTSWNEQFF. In DNA, the CDR3 is TGTGCCAGCAGACAGACTAGCTGGAATGAGCAGTTCTTC.

This clone was detected once. The V gene is TRBV5-4, the J gene TRBJ2-7, with 7 bases lining up with TRBD2. The CDR3 spans 15 residues. CDR1 SGHNT and CDR2 YYREEE come from the germline V gene (reference sequence). After removal of 2 bases from V and 2 bases from J, the junction contained 7 bases not matched to a gene. The CDR3 nucleotides are TGTGCCAGCAGCTTTTCGTCTAGCGGTGCCTACGAGCAGTACTTC. This codes for CASSFSSSGAYEQYF.

This clone was observed a handful of times. The V call is TRBV5-6, the J call TRBJ2-1, with 9 bases matching TRBD1. CDR3 length equals 15 residues. Germline V CDR1 and CDR2: SGHDT, YYEEEE. V gave up 5 bases and J gave up 4 bases; unmatched junction bases: 7. CDR3 sequence reads: CASSWRDRAYNEQFF. The CDR3 DNA is TGTGCCAGCAGTTGGAGGGACAGGGCTTACAATGAGCAGTTCTTC. Variable domain in full (rest from reference TRBV5-6 and TRBJ2-1): DAGVTQSPTHLIKTRGQQVTLRCSPKSGHDTVSWYQQALGQGPQFIFQYYEEEERQRGNFPDRFSGHQFPNYSSELNVNALLLGDSALYLCASSWRDRAYNEQFFGPGTRLTVL.

In DNA, the CDR3 is TGCGCCAGCAGCCTGGACAGAAGATATAATTCACCCCTCCACTTT. Translated: CASSLDRRYNSPLHF. This rearrangement joins TRBV5-1 to TRBJ1-6, with a weak D call TRBD1 (6 bases). CDR1 and CDR2 from the germline V gene are SGHRS and YFSETQ. The CDR3 covers 15 residues. V lost 4 bases to trimming and J lost 4 bases, with 12 bases between them. Supplemented by reference TRBV5-1 and TRBJ1-6, the full variable domain reads KAGVTQTPRYLIKTRGQQVTLSCSPISGHRSVSWYQQTPGQGLQFLFEYFSETQRNKGNFPGRFSGRQFSNSRSEMNVSTLELGDSALYLCASSLDRRYNSPLHFGNGTRLTVT.

This chain links TRBV4-1 with TRBJ2-2, with D possibly matching TRBD2 (6 bases). The germline V gene has CDR1 MGHRA and CDR2 YSYEKL. Trimming took 3 bases from V and 6 from J, leaving 11 bases between them. The CDR3 length is 14 residues. The CDR3 coding sequence is TGCGCCAGCAGCCAGTGGACTATTCCCGGGGAGCTGTTTTTT. Translation gives CASSQWTIPGELFF.

The genes are TRBV5-1 and TRBJ1-2; D remains ambiguous. The V gene lost 0 bases and the J gene lost 6 bases, with 9 bases spanning the gap. The CDR3 is 13 residues long. Germline assignment: CDR1 SGHRS and CDR2 YFSETQ. The chain's CDR3 is CASSLGQYDGYTF. In nucleotides, the CDR3 is TGCGCCAGCAGCTTGGGGCAGTACGATGGCTACACCTTC.

The chain carries TRBV18 and TRBJ1-2; D uncertain. The CDR3 has 14 residues. Germline loops: CDR1 KGHSH, CDR2 LQKENI. V was cut by 2 bases and J by 0 bases, with 7 bases left in between. The CDR3 DNA sequence: TGTGCCAGCTCACCAAGCACAGCTAACTATGGCTACACCTTC. Amino acid sequence: CASSPSTANYGYTF.

This clone came up once. The chain links TRBV6-5 to TRBJ1-6; tentative D call: TRBD1 (5 bases). Germline assignment: CDR1 MNHEY and CDR2 SVGAGI. Deletions cut 3 bases from V and 8 bases from J, with 14 bases between. CDR3 size: 15 residues. CDR3: CASSYDSQPHSPLHF. The DNA of the CDR3 is TGTGCCAGCAGTTATGACAGCCAGCCCCATTCACCCCTCCACTTT.

V and J are TRBV7-3 and TRBJ2-1; TRBD2 matches 8 bases. V shed 5 bases, J shed 5 bases, and the junction held 8 bases outside the gene matches. Per germline, CDR1 SGHTA and CDR2 FQGTGA. The CDR3 sequence is 15 residues long. The CDR3 DNA reads as TGTGCCAGCAGCACCTCTAGCGGGCCTAACAATGAGCAGTTCTTC. Amino acids: CASSTSSGPNNEQFF.

The genes are TRBV6-6 and TRBJ1-1; a weak D match, TRBD1 (6 bases). Germline values: CDR1 MNHNY, CDR2 SVGAGI (reference sequence). V lost 4 bases to trimming and J lost 5 bases, with 17 bases between them. The CDR3 has 15 amino acids. CDR3 DNA sequence: TGTGCCAGCAGTTTTGAGGGGGGGGAACCGACTGAAGCTTTCTTT. It specifies CASSFEGGEPTEAFF.

This clone has only one observation. The V and J genes are TRBV1 and TRBJ1-5; TRBD1 was called by the table and not checked on the DNA. TRBV1 is a known pseudogene. CDR3 length: 15 residues. CDR3 loop: CTSSPYRGPGQPQHF. The DNA for the CDR3 is TGCACCAGCAGCCCTTACAGGGGACCTGGACAGCCCCAGCATTTT.

This chain uses TRBV27 with TRBJ2-7; 7 bases agree with TRBD1. The germline V gene encodes CDR1 MNHEY and CDR2 SMNVEV (reference sequence). The CDR3 runs to 13 residues. The trim removed 5 bases at V and 7 bases at J, leaving 8 bases unmatched. The CDR3 DNA reads as TGTGCCAGCAGTCCCCTCGACAGGGAAGAGCAGTACTTC. Translating it yields CASSPLDREEQYF.

This chain links TRBV27 with TRBJ2-3, with TRBD2 identical over 8 bases. This CDR3 comprises 18 residues. Germline CDR1 reads MNHEY; CDR2 reads SMNVEV (reference sequence). V lost 3 bases to trimming and J lost 2 bases; unmatched junction nucleotides: 13. CDR3 nucleotide sequence: TGTGCCAGCAGTTTGGGGGCGGGAGGACCCTACTACACAGATACGCAGTATTTT. Protein: CASSLGAGGPYYTDTQYF.

The chain has TRBV13 and TRBJ1-2; tentative D call: TRBD1 (5 bases). Germline loops: CDR1 PRHDT, CDR2 FYEKMQ (reference sequence). There are 15 residues in the CDR3. Trimming left V 0 bases short and J 1 base short, with 9 bases between. The CDR3 nucleotides read TGTGCCAGCAGCTTAGGCGGGGGTTATAACTATGGCTACACCTTC. This encodes CASSLGGGYNYGYTF. The variable domain in full, with the rest retrieved from reference TRBV13 and TRBJ1-2, is AAGVIQSPRHLIKEKRETATLKCYPIPRHDTVYWYQQGPGQDPQFLISFYEKMQSDKGSIPDRFSAQQFSDYHSELNMSSLELGDSALYFCASSLGGGYNYGYTFGSGTRLTVV.

This clone was seen many times. V usage is TRBV29-1 and J usage is TRBJ1-2; a weak D match, TRBD1 (6 bases). Germline assignment: CDR1 SQVTM and CDR2 ANQGSEA. The CDR3 runs 11 residues. With 7 bases removed from V and 8 bases from J, the gap between germline ends came to 14 bases. In nucleotides, the CDR3 is TGCAGCGCCATAACAGGGTTGGGCTACACCTTC. Protein sequence: CSAITGLGYTF.